This TCR beta chain was sequenced during a study of shared T cell receptors in the human thymus. Some clones are missing from TCRdb's copy, which holds only in-frame ones; the method was immunoSEQ multiplex PCR. The data contain some 700,000 clones, more than 75% of them singletons. Germline V CDR1 and CDR2: SGHVS, FQNEAQ. The V and J ends lost 5 bases and 2 bases, in that order; junction bases with no gene match: 8. This CDR3 contains 15 residues. These data also formed part of another study, on human thymus T cells.

The source of this sequence is a boy under two years old with a congenital heart defect. Sequenced: thymocytes. The chain carries TRBV7-8 and TRBJ2-5; 7 nucleotides line up with TRBD1. DNA of the CDR3: TGTGCCAGCAGCATACTACCGGGACAGCAAGAGACCCAGTACTTC. The encoded protein is CASSILPGQQETQYF.